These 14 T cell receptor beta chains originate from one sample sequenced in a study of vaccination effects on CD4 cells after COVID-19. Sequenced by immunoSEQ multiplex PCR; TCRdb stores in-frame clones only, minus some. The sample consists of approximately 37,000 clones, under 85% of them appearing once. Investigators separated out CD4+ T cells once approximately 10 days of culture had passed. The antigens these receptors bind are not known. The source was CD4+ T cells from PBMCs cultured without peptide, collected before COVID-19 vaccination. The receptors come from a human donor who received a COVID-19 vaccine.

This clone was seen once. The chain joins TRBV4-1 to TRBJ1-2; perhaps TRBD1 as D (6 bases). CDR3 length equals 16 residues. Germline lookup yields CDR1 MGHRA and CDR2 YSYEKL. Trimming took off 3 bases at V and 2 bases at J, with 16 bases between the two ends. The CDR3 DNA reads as TGCGCCAGCAGCCAGACCCGAGGGGGGGAAAACTATGGCTACACCTTC. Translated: CASSQTRGGENYGYTF.

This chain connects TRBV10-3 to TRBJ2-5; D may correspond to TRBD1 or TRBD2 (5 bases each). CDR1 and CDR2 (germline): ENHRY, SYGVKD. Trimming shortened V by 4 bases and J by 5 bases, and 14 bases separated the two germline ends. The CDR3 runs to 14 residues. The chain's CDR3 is CAISGGRRQETQYF. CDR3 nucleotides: TGTGCCATCAGTGGGGGACGGCGGCAGGAGACCCAGTACTTC.

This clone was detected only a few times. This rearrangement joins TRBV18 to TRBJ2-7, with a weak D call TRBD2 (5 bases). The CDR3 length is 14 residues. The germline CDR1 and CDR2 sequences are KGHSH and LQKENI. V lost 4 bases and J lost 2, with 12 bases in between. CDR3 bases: TGTGCCAGCTCACGGGCGGCGGGCACCTACGAGCAGTACTTC. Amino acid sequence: CASSRAAGTYEQYF.

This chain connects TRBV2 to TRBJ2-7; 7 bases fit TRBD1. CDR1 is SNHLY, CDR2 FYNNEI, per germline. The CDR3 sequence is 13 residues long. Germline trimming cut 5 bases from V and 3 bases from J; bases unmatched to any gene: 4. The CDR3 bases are TGTGCCAGCAGTACCGACAGGGTCTACGAGCAGTACTTC. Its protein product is CASSTDRVYEQYF.

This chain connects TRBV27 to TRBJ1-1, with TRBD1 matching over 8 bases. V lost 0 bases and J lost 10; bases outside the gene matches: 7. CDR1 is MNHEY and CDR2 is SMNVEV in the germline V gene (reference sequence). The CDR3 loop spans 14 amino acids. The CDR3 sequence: CASSLSYRGGRAFF. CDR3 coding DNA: TGTGCCAGCAGTTTATCGTACAGGGGGGGGAGAGCTTTCTTT.

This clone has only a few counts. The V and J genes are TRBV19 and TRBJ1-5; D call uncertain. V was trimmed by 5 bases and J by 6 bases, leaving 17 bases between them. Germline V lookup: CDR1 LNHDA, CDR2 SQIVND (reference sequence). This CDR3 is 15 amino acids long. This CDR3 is CASSLTGLYSQPQHF. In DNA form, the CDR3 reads TGTGCCAGTAGTCTGACGGGGTTGTACAGTCAGCCCCAGCATTTT.

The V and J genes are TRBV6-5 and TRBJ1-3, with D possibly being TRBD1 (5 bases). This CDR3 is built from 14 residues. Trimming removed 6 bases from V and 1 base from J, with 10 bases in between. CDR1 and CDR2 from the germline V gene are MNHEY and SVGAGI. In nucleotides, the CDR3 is TGTGCCAGCAGGCGGAGGGGTTCTGGAAACACCATATATTTT. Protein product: CASRRRGSGNTIYF.

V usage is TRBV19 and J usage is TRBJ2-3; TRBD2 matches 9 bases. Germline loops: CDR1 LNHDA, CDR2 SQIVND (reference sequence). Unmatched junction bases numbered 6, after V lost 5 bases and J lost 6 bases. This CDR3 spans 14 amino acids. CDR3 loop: CASSPGLAGDTQYF. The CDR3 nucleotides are TGTGCCAGTAGTCCGGGACTAGCAGGGGATACGCAGTATTTT.

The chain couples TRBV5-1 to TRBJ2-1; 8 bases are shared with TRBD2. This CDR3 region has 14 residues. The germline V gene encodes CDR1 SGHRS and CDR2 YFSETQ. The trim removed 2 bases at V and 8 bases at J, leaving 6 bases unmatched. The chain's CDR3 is CASSLGTSVDEQFF. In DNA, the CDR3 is TGCGCCAGCAGCTTAGGGACTAGTGTCGATGAGCAGTTCTTC.

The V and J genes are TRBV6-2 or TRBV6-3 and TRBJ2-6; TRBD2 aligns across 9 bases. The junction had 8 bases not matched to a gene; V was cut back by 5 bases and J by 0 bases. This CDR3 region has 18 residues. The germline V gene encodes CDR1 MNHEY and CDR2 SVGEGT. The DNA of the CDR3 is TGTGCCAGCAGTGACGCTCTAGCGGGGAGCTCTGGGGCCAACGTCCTGACTTTC. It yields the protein CASSDALAGSSGANVLTF.

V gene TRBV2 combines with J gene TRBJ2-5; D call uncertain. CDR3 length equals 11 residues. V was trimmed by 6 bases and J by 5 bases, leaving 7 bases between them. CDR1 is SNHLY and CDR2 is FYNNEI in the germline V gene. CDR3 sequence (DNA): TGTGCCAGCAGACCCGAGGAGACCCAGTACTTC. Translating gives CASRPEETQYF.

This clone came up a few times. CDR3 sequence: CASSLDRVSYEQYF. CDR3 nucleotide sequence: TGTGCCAGCAGCTTAGACCGGGTCTCCTACGAGCAGTACTTC. The genes are TRBV7-2 and TRBJ2-7; D not certain. V lost 1 base to trimming and J lost 0 bases, with 7 bases between them. The CDR3 consists of 14 residues. The germline gives CDR1 SGHTA, CDR2 FQGNSA.

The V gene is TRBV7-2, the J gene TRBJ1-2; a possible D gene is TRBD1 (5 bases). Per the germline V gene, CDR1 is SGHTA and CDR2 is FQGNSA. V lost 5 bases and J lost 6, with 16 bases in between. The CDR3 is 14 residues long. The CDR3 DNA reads TGTGCCAGCAGCACGGCGTCAGGGAACAATGGCTACACCTTC. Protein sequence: CASSTASGNNGYTF.

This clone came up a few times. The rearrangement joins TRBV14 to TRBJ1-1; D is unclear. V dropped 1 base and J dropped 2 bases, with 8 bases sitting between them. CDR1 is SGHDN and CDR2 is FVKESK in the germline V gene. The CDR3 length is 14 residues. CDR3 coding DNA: TGTGCCAGCAGCCAAGGTTATGGTAACACTGAAGCTTTCTTT. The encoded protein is CASSQGYGNTEAFF.